The 23 T cell receptor beta chains given below trace back to one sample, sequenced in a study of molecular identifiers for immune sequencing clone quantification. TCRdb re-derived calls from the PCR reads in MiXCR, one entry per CDR3 protein. Of 60,000 to 75,000 distinct CDR3 sequences listed, about 19% are singletons. Source material: naive CD8+ T cells from blood, with Jurkat cell RNA spiked in. Specified subset: FACS-sorted CD8+CD4-CCR7+CD45RA+ naive T cells. The receptor set was obtained from a human donor in good health. Some libraries in this study had Jurkat cell RNA spiked in.

This clonotype was seen at least ten times. V is TRBV20-1 and J is TRBJ1-1; D not certain. V lost 4 bases and J 7 bases, leaving 10 bases between the germline ends. Germline CDR1 reads DFQATT; CDR2 reads SNEGSKA (reference sequence). The CDR3 runs 11 residues. DNA of the CDR3: TGCAGTGCTAAGGACGTAGGTGAAGCTTTCTTT. It is translated as CSAKDVGEAFF.

This clonotype showed up many times. The chain recombines TRBV29-1 with TRBJ2-7, with D possibly being TRBD1 (6 bases). Looked up from germline, CDR1 is SQVTM and CDR2 is ANQGSEA. The V end lost 4 bases, the J end lost 5 bases, and 15 bases lay between the germline ends. The CDR3 is 13 amino acids. CDR3 sequence reads: CSVVAGVPHEQYF. DNA of the CDR3: TGCAGCGTTGTAGCAGGGGTCCCCCACGAGCAGTACTTC.

This clonotype was recorded a few times. V and J are TRBV24-1 and TRBJ2-5; 12 nucleotides match TRBD1. CDR3 length: 17 residues. Germline CDR1 reads KGHDR; CDR2 reads SFDVKD. V lost 5 bases, J lost 4 bases, and 10 bases stayed unmatched. Here the CDR3 reads CATSVWGQGALVETQYF. CDR3 nucleotides: TGTGCCACCAGTGTTTGGGGACAGGGGGCGTTGGTAGAGACCCAGTACTTC.

This clonotype was detected only a few times. The junction departs from germline at one end; a sequencing error may be responsible. DNA of the CDR3: TGTGCCAGCAGCCTCGTCCGGACTAGCGGGTCCTCCGAGCAGTACTTC. As protein: CASSLVRTSGSSEQYF. The chain joins TRBV14 to TRBJ2-7; 11 bases line up with TRBD2. The V gene's germline CDR1 is SGHDN and CDR2 FVKESK. This CDR3 has 16 amino acids.

This clonotype was seen a handful of times. This chain connects TRBV5-1 to TRBJ2-7; D is unresolved. There are 13 residues in the CDR3. Germline assignment: CDR1 SGHRS and CDR2 YFSETQ. V was clipped by 2 bases and J by 5 bases, with 11 bases between them. CDR3 protein: CASSFAFLDEQYF. The CDR3 nucleotides read TGCGCCAGCAGCTTCGCGTTTCTTGACGAGCAGTACTTC.

This clonotype occurred many times. This chain joins TRBV9 and TRBJ2-2, with D uncertain. Germline CDR1 SGDLS, CDR2 YYNGEE. The CDR3 sequence is 12 residues long. V was shortened by 0 bases and J by 5 bases, with 2 bases between the two germline ends. For the CDR3, the DNA is TGTGCCAGCAGCGTAGTTACCGGGGAGCTGTTTTTT. This codes for CASSVVTGELFF.

This chain uses TRBV5-6 with TRBJ2-7; unclear D gene. CDR3 size: 13 residues. V lost 1 base and J lost 8, with 13 bases in between. Germline lookup yields CDR1 SGHDT and CDR2 YYEEEE. The CDR3 DNA is TGTGCCAGCAGCTTGTCGAGGTTCGATAAGCAGTACTTC. Its translation: CASSLSRFDKQYF.

This clonotype was observed a few times. The V call is TRBV11-3, the J call TRBJ2-1, with 9 bases matching TRBD2. Unmatched junction bases numbered 4, after V lost 2 bases and J lost 2 bases. The CDR3 spans 16 residues. The germline V gene has CDR1 SGHNT and CDR2 YENEEA. CDR3 in DNA: TGTGCCAGCAGCTTAATCGCGGGAGGGCCCTACAATGAGCAGTTCTTC. Residues: CASSLIAGGPYNEQFF. Full variable domain (remainder filled in from reference TRBV11-3 and TRBJ2-1): EAGVVQSPRYKIIEKKQPVAFWCNPISGHNTLYWYLQNLGQGPELLIRYENEEAVDDSQLPKDRFSAERLKGVDSTLKIQPAELGDSAVYLCASSLIAGGPYNEQFFGPGTRLTVL.

This clonotype was counted at least ten times. The genes are TRBV19 and TRBJ2-2, with 11 bases matching TRBD2. The CDR3 totals 17 residues. The V gene's germline CDR1 is LNHDA and CDR2 SQIVND (reference sequence). V gave up 5 bases and J gave up 4 bases; unmatched junction bases: 9. The CDR3 nucleotides read TGTGCCAGTAGTTTGACTAGCGGGATGGCGAGCACCGGGGAGCTGTTTTTT. The encoded protein is CASSLTSGMASTGELFF.

The chain uses TRBV19 and TRBJ1-5, with D uncertain. The CDR3 has 13 residues. The germline gives CDR1 LNHDA, CDR2 SQIVND (reference sequence). With 4 bases removed from V and 5 bases from J, the gap between germline ends came to 9 bases. Here the CDR3 reads CASSREVYQPQHF. DNA of the CDR3: TGTGCCAGTAGTAGGGAGGTTTATCAGCCCCAGCATTTT.

This clonotype was seen repeatedly, ten times or more. The chain is built from TRBV11-2 and TRBJ1-4, with 7 positions matching TRBD1. Germline V gene sequence: CDR1 SGHAT, CDR2 FQNNGV. V dropped 2 bases and J dropped 16; count of bases not matched to a gene: 13. The CDR3 contains 14 residues. Here the CDR3 reads CASSLINWAGGQFF. The CDR3 DNA reads TGTGCCAGCAGCTTAATCAATTGGGCAGGGGGTCAGTTTTTT.

This clonotype was seen many times. The chain employs TRBV2 and TRBJ1-2; TRBD1 matches at 8 bases. Germline V CDR1 and CDR2: SNHLY, FYNNEI. This CDR3 is 14 amino acids long. The J segment lost 4 bases and the V segment lost 7 bases, leaving 8 bases of the junction unmatched. The CDR3 loop reads CASTQGQGAYGYTF. CDR3 in DNA: TGTGCCAGCACCCAGGGGCAGGGGGCCTATGGCTACACCTTC.

This clonotype appeared a few times. V usage is TRBV11-3 and J usage is TRBJ2-3, with TRBD2 matching over 11 bases. This CDR3 has 15 residues. The germline V gene has CDR1 SGHNT and CDR2 YENEEA. V dropped 4 bases and J dropped 10; count of bases not matched to a gene: 10. CDR3 region: CASSSRLAGPWAQYF. The CDR3 DNA sequence: TGTGCCAGCAGCTCTCGACTAGCGGGACCGTGGGCGCAGTATTTT.

With regard to this clonotype: Its ends do not fully match the called genes, so a read error is possible. The chain couples TRBV7-2 to TRBJ2-2; 9 bases fit TRBD2. This CDR3 spans 17 amino acids. The germline V gene has CDR1 SGHTA and CDR2 FQGNSA. The CDR3 nucleotides read TGTGCCAGCAGCTTCCCGTCTAGCGGGACGAACACCGTGGAGCTGTTTTTT. Protein sequence: CASSFPSSGTNTVELFF.

This clonotype was counted only a few times. The gene calls are TRBV9 and TRBJ1-1; TRBD1 is a possible D gene (6 bases). Trimming shortened V by 4 bases and J by 4 bases, and 17 bases separated the two germline ends. The CDR3 is 15 residues long. From germline, CDR1 is SGDLS and CDR2 YYNGEE. This CDR3 reads CASSPRQGGGTEAFF. The CDR3 DNA reads TGTGCCAGCAGCCCTCGGCAAGGGGGGGGCACTGAAGCTTTCTTT. The full variable domain, its missing parts supplied by reference TRBV9 and TRBJ1-1, is DSGVTQTPKHLITATGQRVTLRCSPRSGDLSVYWYQQSLDQGLQFLIQYYNGEERAKGNILERFSAQQFPDLHSELNLSSLELGDSALYFCASSPRQGGGTEAFFGQGTRLTVV.

This clonotype was seen at least ten times. The chain links TRBV19 to TRBJ1-1, with D hard to call. Germline V gene data show CDR1 as LNHDA and CDR2 as SQIVND (reference sequence). V shed 0 bases and J shed 1 base, with 9 bases lying between them. The CDR3 has 15 residues. The CDR3 sequence: CASSIDPDPNTEAFF. The DNA of the CDR3 is TGTGCCAGTAGTATAGATCCAGATCCGAACACTGAAGCTTTCTTT.

This clonotype was seen a handful of times. The chain joins TRBV5-6 to TRBJ2-1; D not certain. The V end was cut by 2 bases, the J end by 8 bases, with 5 bases between. Germline loops: CDR1 SGHDT, CDR2 YYEEEE. The CDR3 contains 11 residues. CDR3 sequence reads: CASSLSDEQFF. As DNA, the CDR3 is TGTGCCAGCAGCTTATCCGATGAGCAGTTCTTC.

This clonotype was observed a few times. The rearrangement uses TRBV20-1 and TRBJ2-7; 7 bases are a match to TRBD1. V was pared by 1 base and J by 4 bases, with 7 bases of the junction left unmatched. Germline V CDR1 and CDR2: DFQATT, SNEGSKA (reference sequence). The CDR3 covers 14 residues. CDR3 in DNA: TGCAGTGCTAGAGGAGAGGGGGCGGTTTACGAGCAGTACTTC. It specifies CSARGEGAVYEQYF.

This clonotype was detected ten times or more. The gene calls are TRBV30 and TRBJ2-6; unclear D gene. The CDR3 is 14 amino acids. The germline gives CDR1 GTSNPN, CDR2 SVGIG (reference sequence). Trimming cost V 1 base and J 0 bases, with 4 bases left between them. CDR3 loop: CAWSGGSGANVLTF. The CDR3 nucleotides are TGTGCCTGGAGTGGAGGCTCTGGGGCCAACGTCCTGACTTTC.

This clonotype was recorded only once. A much larger clone lies a single base off, so this may be a read error. V gene TRBV7-6 combines with J gene TRBJ1-5, with D uncertain. Germline-derived CDR1 and CDR2 are SGHVS and FNYEAQ. The CDR3 loop spans 15 amino acids. The chain's CDR3 is CASGLAAGFNQPQHF. The CDR3 bases are TGTGCCAGCGGCTTAGCCGCGGGCTTCAATCAGCCCCAGCATTTT.

The table lists this clonotype with many counts. J is TRBJ2-7 and V is TRBV24-1; 7 bases map to TRBD1. V gave up 5 bases and J gave up 5 bases; unmatched junction bases: 8. This CDR3 is 14 amino acids long. The germline gives CDR1 KGHDR, CDR2 SFDVKD. The CDR3 protein is CATSGPRGGHEQYF. The CDR3 DNA reads as TGTGCCACCAGTGGTCCCCGAGGGGGCCACGAGCAGTACTTC.

This clonotype was found a few times. The CDR3 reads CASGLWLSYNEQFF. CDR3 coding DNA: TGTGCTAGTGGTTTATGGCTCTCTTACAATGAGCAGTTCTTC. The rearrangement uses TRBV12-5 and TRBJ2-1; D is undetermined. Trimming removed 3 bases from V and 4 bases from J, with 10 bases in between. CDR1 is LGHNT, CDR2 FRNRAP, per germline. The CDR3 consists of 14 residues.

Regarding this clonotype: A much bigger clone sits one base away, suggesting this may be a read error. The chain combines TRBV27 with TRBJ2-2; D is unclear. Germline V CDR1 and CDR2: MNHEY, SMNVEV (reference sequence). The V gene lost 6 bases and the J gene lost 9 bases, with 14 bases spanning the gap. The CDR3 has 13 residues. CDR3 sequence: CASRLIPPRELFF. CDR3 in DNA: TGTGCCAGCAGATTAATCCCCCCCCGGGAGCTGTTTTTT.